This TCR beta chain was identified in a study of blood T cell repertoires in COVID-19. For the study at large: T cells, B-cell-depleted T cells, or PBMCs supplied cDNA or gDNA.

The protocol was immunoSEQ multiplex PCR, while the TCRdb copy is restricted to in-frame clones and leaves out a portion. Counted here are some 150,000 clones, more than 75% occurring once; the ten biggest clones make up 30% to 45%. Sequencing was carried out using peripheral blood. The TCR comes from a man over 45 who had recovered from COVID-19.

In DNA form, the CDR3 reads TGTGCCAGCCAGGGACAGGGATCCTACGAGCAGTACTTC. This encodes CASQGQGSYEQYF. The rearrangement joins TRBV19 to TRBJ2-7; 9 nucleotides match TRBD1. Germline assignment: CDR1 LNHDA and CDR2 SQIVND (reference sequence). This CDR3 is 13 amino acids long. Unmatched junction bases numbered 4, after V lost 9 bases and J lost 1 base.